Following are 21 T cell receptor beta chains from one sample sequenced in a study of blood T cell repertoires in COVID-19. The protocol was immunoSEQ multiplex PCR, while the TCRdb copy is restricted to in-frame clones and leaves out a portion. Of around 140,000 clones listed, about four fifths were seen once; the top ten hold 3.5%. The sample taken for sequencing was peripheral blood. The receptors were gathered from a man in his 70s who had recovered from COVID-19.

This rearrangement joins TRBV5-1 to TRBJ2-2; 8 bases match TRBD2. The CDR3 contains 17 residues. In germline, CDR1 is SGHRS, CDR2 YFSETQ. The V and J ends lost 3 bases and 6 bases, in that order; junction bases with no gene match: 13. CDR3 sequence: CASSSSSSGFSPGELFF. DNA for the CDR3: TGCGCCAGCAGCTCGAGTTCTAGCGGGTTTTCACCCGGGGAGCTGTTTTTT.

The chain employs TRBV19 and TRBJ2-7, with 8 bases matching TRBD1. CDR1 is LNHDA and CDR2 is SQIVND in the germline V gene (reference sequence). J was trimmed by 2 bases and V by 5 bases; bases with no gene match: 8. This CDR3 region has 15 residues. This chain's CDR3 is CASSPGGTGTYEQYF. CDR3 sequence (DNA): TGTGCCAGTAGTCCTGGGGGGACAGGCACCTACGAGCAGTACTTC. The whole variable domain, filled in from reference TRBV19 and TRBJ2-7, reads DGGITQSPKYLFRKEGQNVTLSCEQNLNHDAMYWYRQDPGQGLRLIYYSQIVNDFQKGDIAEGYSVSREKKESFPLTVTSAQKNPTAFYLCASSPGGTGTYEQYFGPGTRLTVT.

The chain employs TRBV9 and TRBJ2-3, with a weak D call TRBD2 (7 bases). CDR1 and CDR2 from the germline V gene are SGDLS and YYNGEE. V lost 0 bases, J lost 4 bases, and 15 bases lay in between. This CDR3 has 16 residues. The CDR3 region is CASSVGGGEGADTQYF. The DNA of the CDR3 is TGTGCCAGCAGCGTAGGAGGGGGGGAAGGTGCAGATACGCAGTATTTT.

The chain combines TRBV6-5 with TRBJ1-5; possibly TRBD1 for D (5 bases). The V end was cut by 7 bases, the J end by 0 bases, with 13 bases between. The CDR3 has 15 residues. Germline V gives CDR1 MNHEY, CDR2 SVGAGI. The CDR3 bases are TGTGCCAGCACCACGGCGGGGGTTAGCAATCAGCCCCAGCATTTT. Translated, it gives CASTTAGVSNQPQHF.

This rearrangement joins TRBV10-3 to TRBJ2-3; TRBD2 agrees at 9 bases. Looked up from germline, CDR1 is ENHRY and CDR2 is SYGVKD. CDR3 length: 18 residues. Germline trimming cut 0 bases from V and 5 bases from J; bases unmatched to any gene: 12. CDR3 loop: CAISESGVGGRAKDTQYF. The CDR3 nucleotides are TGTGCCATCAGTGAGTCGGGAGTTGGCGGGAGGGCCAAAGATACGCAGTATTTT.

As to this clone: Relative to the germline gene, one junction end is altered; a read error may explain this. V and J are TRBV6-1 and TRBJ1-1; no definite D call. This CDR3 is 11 amino acids long. Germline values: CDR1 MNHNS, CDR2 SASEGT. CDR3 DNA sequence: TGTGCCAGCAGTGAAGCAACCAGCGACGTCTTT. Encoded protein: CASSEATSDVF.

The chain employs TRBV7-8 and TRBJ1-2; 7 bases map to TRBD1. Looked up from germline, CDR1 is SGHVS and CDR2 is FQNEAQ. Losses at the gene ends were 4 bases for V and 3 bases for J; bases not matched to a gene: 2. The CDR3 is 13 residues long. The CDR3 DNA is TGTGCCAGCAGCTCCAGGGGGGACTATGGCTACACCTTC. As protein: CASSSRGDYGYTF.

V and J are TRBV5-4 and TRBJ2-2, with 7 bases lining up with TRBD1. The germline gives CDR1 SGHNT, CDR2 YYREEE (reference sequence). V lost 4 bases to trimming and J lost 5 bases; unmatched junction nucleotides: 8. The CDR3 contains 15 residues. CDR3 region: CASSRTGVATGELFF. The DNA of the CDR3 is TGTGCCAGCAGCCGAACAGGGGTAGCTACCGGGGAGCTGTTTTTT.

The CDR3 reads CASSRFLSLAGGPGETQYF. DNA for the CDR3: TGTGCCAGCAGCCGATTCTTAAGTTTGGCGGGAGGGCCTGGAGAGACCCAGTACTTC. The V and J genes are TRBV7-9 and TRBJ2-5, with 9 bases lining up with TRBD2. Germline CDR1 is SEHNR and CDR2 is FQNEAQ (reference sequence). The V and J ends lost 5 bases and 4 bases, in that order; junction bases with no gene match: 20. There are 19 residues in the CDR3. Based on the CDR3 plus reference TRBV7-9 and TRBJ2-5, the full variable domain is DTGVSQNPRHKITKRGQNVTFRCDPISEHNRLYWYRQTLGQGPEFLTYFQNEAQLEKSRLLSDRFSAERPKGSFSTLEIQRTEQGDSAMYLCASSRFLSLAGGPGETQYFGPGTRLLVL.

The V gene is TRBV10-3, the J gene TRBJ2-2; tentatively, D is TRBD2 (5 bases). V was pared by 3 bases and J by 4 bases, with 6 bases between. This CDR3 spans 13 amino acids. Looked up from germline, CDR1 is ENHRY and CDR2 is SYGVKD. CDR3 nucleotides: TGTGCCATCAGTGAAGGGAGCACCGGGGAGCTGTTTTTT. It specifies CAISEGSTGELFF.

The chain couples TRBV11-2 to TRBJ2-7, with a possible D match to TRBD2 (6 bases). Between the trimmed V and J ends, which lost 1 base and 0 bases, there was a span of 10 bases. The CDR3 contains 15 residues. Germline loops: CDR1 SGHAT, CDR2 FQNNGV. This chain's CDR3 is CASSLGRESSYEQYF. The CDR3 DNA sequence: TGTGCCAGCAGCTTAGGGAGGGAGAGCTCCTACGAGCAGTACTTC.

The chain has TRBV5-6 and TRBJ2-1; a possible D gene is TRBD2 (5 bases). This CDR3 contains 17 residues. Germline V gene sequence: CDR1 SGHDT, CDR2 YYEEEE. V lost 2 bases and J 0 bases, leaving 15 bases between the germline ends. In DNA, the CDR3 is TGTGCCAGCAGCTTCTCGGTCGCGGGCGGCTCCTACAATGAGCAGTTCTTC. Amino acids: CASSFSVAGGSYNEQFF.

CDR3 sequence reads: CASSRGQDLTNYGYTF. The DNA of the CDR3 is TGTGCCAGCAGCCGGGGACAGGACCTGACTAACTATGGCTACACCTTC. V is TRBV5-6 and J is TRBJ1-2; 8 bases are a match to TRBD1. The ends lost 4 bases at V and 0 bases at J; junction bases unmatched: 8. Germline CDR1 is SGHDT and CDR2 is YYEEEE. This CDR3 has 16 amino acids.

Turning to this clone: Other DNA sequences from this sample encode an identical CDR3 as well. The rearrangement links TRBV30 to TRBJ1-3; TRBD1 aligns across 7 bases. This CDR3 spans 14 amino acids. The germline V gene has CDR1 GTSNPN and CDR2 SVGIG (reference sequence). V shed 4 bases, J shed 2 bases, and the junction held 5 bases outside the gene matches. The CDR3 region is CAWNPGTAGNTIYF. DNA of the CDR3: TGTGCCTGGAACCCGGGGACAGCTGGAAACACCATATATTTT.

This rearrangement joins TRBV7-8 to TRBJ2-7, with 7 bases identical to TRBD2. Germline V gives CDR1 SGHVS, CDR2 FQNEAQ. CDR3 length: 16 amino acids. V lost 1 base and J lost 1; bases outside the gene matches: 7. CDR3 residues: CASSLVGGSGSYEQYF. The CDR3 DNA reads TGTGCCAGCAGCTTAGTCGGCGGGAGCGGGTCCTACGAGCAGTACTTC.

The CDR3, as DNA: TGTGCCAGCAGTTACTCCACAGGCTATCATGGCTACACCTTC. This encodes CASSYSTGYHGYTF. The chain carries TRBV6-2 or TRBV6-3 and TRBJ1-2, with D possibly being TRBD1 (5 bases). The CDR3 contains 14 residues. Germline V gene lookup returns CDR1 MNHEY and CDR2 SVGEGT. V gave up 0 bases and J gave up 6 bases, with 11 bases separating them.

V and J are TRBV5-5 and TRBJ2-1; maybe TRBD1 (6 bases). Trimming pared 3 bases from V and 2 bases from J, leaving 15 bases between. Germline values: CDR1 SGHKS, CDR2 YYEKEE (reference sequence). This CDR3 has 16 residues. The CDR3: CASSSRTGLTYNEQFF. The CDR3 DNA follows: TGTGCCAGCAGCTCAAGAACAGGGCTGACCTACAATGAGCAGTTCTTC.

The chain carries TRBV9 and TRBJ2-6, with a tentative D call TRBD2 (5 bases). The germline V gene encodes CDR1 SGDLS and CDR2 YYNGEE. This CDR3 contains 15 residues. V was clipped by 0 bases and J by 1 base, with 5 bases between them. CDR3 residues: CASSVAGSGANVLTF. Written as DNA, the CDR3 is TGTGCCAGCAGCGTAGCGGGGTCTGGGGCCAACGTCCTGACTTTC.

This clone was observed a handful of times. The chain joins TRBV6-5 to TRBJ2-3; 10 bases map to TRBD1. Germline values: CDR1 MNHEY, CDR2 SVGAGI. This CDR3 is built from 14 residues. V lost 7 bases and J lost 3; bases outside the gene matches: 4. CDR3 protein: CASTLDRGTDTQYF. The CDR3 nucleotides are TGTGCCAGCACCTTGGACAGGGGGACAGATACGCAGTATTTT.

V usage is TRBV19 and J usage is TRBJ2-2, with TRBD1 matching over 9 bases. The CDR3 length is 16 residues. V was pared by 9 bases and J by 5 bases, with 13 bases of the junction left unmatched. Germline V gives CDR1 LNHDA, CDR2 SQIVND (reference sequence). CDR3 region: CASTAVTGGLTGELFF. CDR3 DNA sequence: TGTGCCAGCACCGCGGTGACAGGGGGACTTACCGGGGAGCTGTTTTTT.

The rearrangement uses TRBV4-3 and TRBJ2-3; 15 bases agree with TRBD2. CDR1 and CDR2 (germline): LGHNA, YSLEER. This CDR3 comprises 16 residues. The V segment lost 4 bases and the J segment 4 bases; nucleotides outside the gene matches: 3. The CDR3 spells CASSPRTSGRADTQYF. The DNA of the CDR3 is TGCGCCAGCAGCCCTAGGACTAGCGGGAGGGCAGATACGCAGTATTTT.